Each of the 9 T cell receptor beta chains below was sequenced from the same sample in a study of PD-L1 blockade in urothelial cancer. Method: immunoSEQ multiplex PCR; TCRdb's copy keeps in-frame clones and lacks some. The profile shows tens of thousands of clones, about 90% of them singletons. Here the sequenced sample was PBMCs, taken around atezolizumab (anti-PD-L1) treatment. Receptor source: a man in his 60s with urothelial cancer.

The chain employs TRBV14 and TRBJ1-1, with D possibly matching TRBD1 (6 bases). The germline V and J ends were trimmed by 5 bases and 0 bases, with 7 bases remaining between them. The germline gives CDR1 SGHDN, CDR2 FVKESK. The CDR3 covers 13 residues. The CDR3: CASSWTVNTEAFF. The CDR3, as DNA: TGTGCCAGCAGCTGGACAGTGAACACTGAAGCTTTCTTT.

Worth noting for this clone: One end of the junction does not line up with germline, which may come from a read error. The chain carries TRBV7-9 and TRBJ2-7; maybe TRBD2 (5 bases). The CDR3 loop spans 12 amino acids. The germline V gene has CDR1 SEHNR and CDR2 FQNEAQ (reference sequence). The CDR3, as DNA: TGTGCCAGTAGCGCGGAGTCCCACGAGCAGTACTTT. Translated: CASSAESHEQYF. The full variable domain, completed using reference TRBV7-9 and TRBJ2-7, is DTGVSQNPRHKITKRGQNVTFRCDPISEHNRLYWYRQTLGQGPEFLTYFQNEAQLEKSRLLSDRFSAERPKGSFSTLEIQRTEQGDSAMYLCASSAESHEQYFGPGTRLTVT.

Here the CDR3 DNA reads TGTGCCAGCAGCGCCAGGCCTAGCGGGGCACGTGAGACCCAGTACTTC. Amino acids: CASSARPSGARETQYF. The V gene is TRBV7-2, the J gene TRBJ2-5; TRBD2 matches 9 bases. Germline V lookup: CDR1 SGHTA, CDR2 FQGNSA. The CDR3 contains 16 residues. Trimming cost V 5 bases and J 5 bases; bases outside gene matches: 12.

The rearrangement links TRBV7-6 to TRBJ2-2; weak D call: TRBD1 (6 bases). CDR3 length: 15 amino acids. V dropped 6 bases and J dropped 2 bases, with 13 bases sitting between them. CDR1 and CDR2 from the germline V gene are SGHVS and FNYEAQ. This chain's CDR3 is CASSLRTANTGELFF. The CDR3, as DNA: TGTGCCAGCAGTCTCCGGACAGCTAACACCGGGGAGCTGTTTTTT.

This chain links TRBV30 with TRBJ2-7; 8 positions match TRBD2. CDR1 and CDR2 from the germline V gene are GTSNPN and SVGIG (reference sequence). The junction had 2 bases not matched to a gene; V was cut back by 4 bases and J by 6 bases. The CDR3 consists of 11 residues. In DNA, the CDR3 is TGTGCCTGGACCGCGGGGGGCGAGCAGTACTTC. Translated: CAWTAGGEQYF.

The chain employs TRBV5-1 and TRBJ2-1; possible D gene TRBD2, 6 bases. The CDR3 loop spans 14 amino acids. With 0 bases removed from V and 7 bases from J, the gap between germline ends came to 11 bases. Germline V gives CDR1 SGHRS, CDR2 YFSETQ. The CDR3 region is CASSLGTIRNEQFF. The CDR3 DNA reads as TGCGCCAGCAGCTTGGGGACTATTAGGAATGAGCAGTTCTTC. Combining the CDR3 with reference TRBV5-1 and TRBJ2-1 gives the whole variable domain KAGVTQTPRYLIKTRGQQVTLSCSPISGHRSVSWYQQTPGQGLQFLFEYFSETQRNKGNFPGRFSGRQFSNSRSEMNVSTLELGDSALYLCASSLGTIRNEQFFGPGTRLTVL.

The rearrangement uses TRBV7-9 and TRBJ1-5; possible D gene TRBD1, 5 bases. Looked up from germline, CDR1 is SEHNR and CDR2 is FQNEAQ (reference sequence). The CDR3 spans 16 residues. Trimming shortened V by 1 base and J by 8 bases, and 18 bases separated the two germline ends. This CDR3 reads CASSLGRGGTGEPQHF. CDR3 in DNA: TGTGCCAGCAGCTTAGGGAGGGGAGGGACCGGTGAGCCCCAGCATTTT.

The J gene is TRBJ1-1, the V gene TRBV12-5; D is perhaps TRBD1 (5 bases). V was trimmed by 3 bases and J by 8 bases, leaving 7 bases between them. This CDR3 is 11 amino acids long. Germline lookup yields CDR1 LGHNT and CDR2 FRNRAP. Here the CDR3 reads CASGFGAEAFF. Here the CDR3 DNA reads TGTGCTAGTGGTTTTGGGGCCGAAGCTTTCTTT.

The V call is TRBV2, the J call TRBJ2-7; TRBD1 aligns across 9 bases. CDR1 and CDR2 from the germline V gene are SNHLY and FYNNEI. V lost 6 bases and J lost 6; bases outside the gene matches: 0. The length of the CDR3 is 11 residues. CDR3 nucleotides: TGTGCCAGCAGGACAGGGGGCGAGCAGTACTTC. As protein: CASRTGGEQYF.